Below are 11 T cell receptor beta chains sequenced from a single sample in a study of human T cells and chemical hapten exposure. Time point reported: patch test 3, about 24 weeks after DPC sensitization. Treatment indicated: therapeutic diphenylcyclopropenone sensitization with weekly scalp DPC. TCRdb fed the RACE reads into MiXCR, producing one record per CDR3 protein. The data contain over 75,000 distinct CDR3 sequences, about 11% of them singletons. The sequencing used whole blood, collected in connection with sensitization to the hapten diphenylcyclopropenone (DPC). These TCRs come from a woman in her 30s with alopecia areata. Some clones in this sample may be carry-over from other donors' samples.

This clonotype was picked up many times. The CDR3 here is CASSLGSAGTDTQYF. CDR3 nucleotides: TGTGCCAGCAGTTTAGGTAGCGCCGGCACAGATACGCAGTATTTT. V is TRBV28 and J is TRBJ2-3; D is possibly TRBD2 (5 bases). V was clipped by 2 bases and J by 1 base, with 10 bases between them. The CDR3 runs 15 residues. The germline V gene encodes CDR1 MDHEN and CDR2 SYDVKM.

This clonotype was seen ten or more times. The rearrangement joins TRBV28 to TRBJ1-2, with D uncertain. The germline V gene encodes CDR1 MDHEN and CDR2 SYDVKM. This CDR3 contains 11 residues. The V and J ends lost 7 bases and 0 bases respectively, with 3 bases between them. The CDR3 region is CASTANYGYTF. In nucleotides, the CDR3 is TGTGCCAGCACCGCTAACTATGGCTACACCTTC.

This clonotype came up many times. The chain has TRBV27 and TRBJ1-6; D is uncertain. Per germline, CDR1 MNHEY and CDR2 SMNVEV (reference sequence). V was shortened by 5 bases and J by 9 bases, with 14 bases between the two germline ends. CDR3 length equals 14 residues. The CDR3 here is CASSPRAPISPLHF. In nucleotides, the CDR3 is TGTGCCAGCAGTCCCCGGGCGCCTATTTCACCCCTCCACTTT.

The rearrangement joins TRBV29-1 to TRBJ1-2; TRBD1 is a possible D gene (5 bases). V was clipped by 0 bases and J by 6 bases, with 11 bases between them. CDR3 length: 13 amino acids. Per the germline V gene, CDR1 is SQVTM and CDR2 is ANQGSEA. DNA for the CDR3: TGCAGCGTTGAAGACCAGGGCAGGGATGGCTACACCTTC. Translation gives CSVEDQGRDGYTF.

The V call is TRBV28, the J call TRBJ2-7; TRBD1 agrees at 7 bases. This CDR3 has 14 amino acids. The germline gives CDR1 MDHEN, CDR2 SYDVKM. Losses at the gene ends were 7 bases for V and 7 bases for J; bases not matched to a gene: 13. The CDR3 sequence is CASTGLTGLWEQYF. The CDR3 nucleotides read TGTGCCAGCACTGGACTGACAGGGCTTTGGGAGCAGTACTTC.

This clonotype was counted at least ten times. The chain joins TRBV20-1 to TRBJ1-2, with unresolved D. V shed 3 bases and J shed 0 bases, with 11 bases lying between them. CDR3 size: 14 residues. CDR1 and CDR2 (germline): DFQATT, SNEGSKA (reference sequence). The CDR3 DNA follows: TGCAGTGCTAGCCCCAGCGTCTCTAACTATGGCTACACCTTC. Protein sequence: CSASPSVSNYGYTF.

This clonotype was seen many times. V and J are TRBV20-1 and TRBJ2-3, with TRBD2 matching over 14 bases. The V segment lost 3 bases and the J segment 6 bases; nucleotides outside the gene matches: 8. This CDR3 contains 16 residues. Germline V gives CDR1 DFQATT, CDR2 SNEGSKA (reference sequence). The CDR3 sequence: CSASETSGRAKDTQYF. In DNA, the CDR3 is TGCAGTGCTAGTGAGACTAGCGGGAGGGCTAAGGATACGCAGTATTTT.

This clonotype was found a few times. The gene calls are TRBV7-6 and TRBJ1-4; maybe TRBD1 (5 bases). With 1 base removed from V and 7 bases from J, the gap between germline ends came to 10 bases. Germline values: CDR1 SGHVS, CDR2 FNYEAQ. The CDR3 is made up of 14 amino acids. This CDR3 reads CASSLGGFGEKLFF. DNA for the CDR3: TGTGCCAGCAGCTTAGGGGGCTTTGGTGAAAAACTGTTTTTT. The full variable domain, with the rest looked up from reference TRBV7-6 and TRBJ1-4, is GAGVSQSPRYKVTKRGQDVALRCDPISGHVSLYWYRQALGQGPEFLTYFNYEAQQDKSGLPNDRFSAERPEGSISTLTIQRTEQRDSAMYRCASSLGGFGEKLFFGSGTQLSVL.

This chain joins TRBV3-1 and TRBJ2-7, with D maybe TRBD2 (5 bases). The CDR3 loop spans 15 amino acids. The V gene lost 1 base and the J gene lost 0 bases, with 10 bases spanning the gap. Per germline, CDR1 LGHDT and CDR2 YNNKEL (reference sequence). The CDR3 region is CASSQGGDYSYEQYF. The CDR3 bases are TGTGCCAGCAGCCAAGGGGGTGACTACTCCTACGAGCAGTACTTC.

The chain is built from TRBV4-3 and TRBJ2-7, with 7 positions matching TRBD1. This CDR3 is built from 14 residues. V gave up 4 bases and J gave up 3 bases; unmatched junction bases: 6. Germline-derived CDR1 and CDR2 are LGHNA and YSLEER. CDR3 sequence: CASSLPGQCYEQYF. Here the CDR3 DNA reads TGCGCCAGCAGCCTCCCGGGACAGTGCTACGAGCAGTACTTC.

This sequence joins TRBV28 and TRBJ1-5; 7 nucleotides align to TRBD1. Germline V gene data show CDR1 as MDHEN and CDR2 as SYDVKM. The CDR3 is made up of 14 amino acids. Unmatched junction bases numbered 8, after V lost 6 bases and J lost 6 bases. The CDR3 sequence is CASSSTGEPQPQHF. DNA for the CDR3: TGTGCCAGCAGCAGCACAGGGGAGCCTCAGCCCCAGCATTTT.